A few counts support the clone carrying this TCR beta chain. What it binds is not known. TCRdb re-called the 5' RACE reads through MiXCR, storing one row per CDR3 protein. The data contain around 210,000 distinct CDR3 sequences, around 8.8% of them singletons. The data derive from a study of T-cell memory formation after mild COVID-19. Study-level results: Whereas later expanders leaned CD4+, clones contracting day 15 to 85 showed a balanced CD4/CD8 makeup. Pre-infection memory held some responding clones, suggesting pre-existing cross-reactive T cells responded. Shrinking CD4+ clones were chiefly CM and EM; CD8+ ones were chiefly EMRA. The second-wave clones peaking on day 37 were not confirmed as SARS-CoV-2-specific.

Sequencing was carried out using PBMCs or a T cell subset sorted from them (not recorded which). The sequence came from a man in his late teens or twenties who had mild COVID-19 (a few samples of this study predate the infection). Cell type and time point are not known.

The DNA of the CDR3 is TGCGCCAGCAGCCAAGAGAGGACAGGGAGGACCGGGGAGCTGTTTTTT. This translates into CASSQERTGRTGELFF. The chain combines TRBV4-3 with TRBJ2-2, with 8 positions matching TRBD1. Germline V CDR1 and CDR2: LGHNA, YSLEER. The CDR3 is 16 residues long. With V trimmed by 0 bases and J by 5 bases, 5 bases remained unmatched.